This TCR beta chain was retrieved from a study of blood T cell repertoires in COVID-19. Whole-study context: PBMCs, B-cell-depleted T cells, or T cells were the source of the cDNA or gDNA that made up the material.

Methods used by the authors: By means of reference gene primer amplification, nucleated cell counts were estimated. Method: immunoSEQ multiplex PCR; TCRdb's copy keeps in-frame clones and lacks some. V, J and clone size derive from that table, while D and trimming were established from the DNA sequence. The table has 130,000 to 150,000 clones, approximately 86% seen once. Between the trimmed V and J ends, which lost 7 bases and 1 base, there was a span of 8 bases. The CDR3 has 13 amino acids. Study members were between about 18 and 90 years old and lived in some 22 US regions. The sample consisted of PBMCs or T cells enriched from blood (not recorded which). This rearrangement joins TRBV12-3 or TRBV12-4 to TRBJ2-1; D is uncertain. This TCR came from a woman aged 40 to 50 who had recovered from COVID-19. In nucleotides, the CDR3 is TGTGCCAGCACCCCCGGGTCCTACAATGAGCAGTTCTTC. Its translation: CASTPGSYNEQFF.